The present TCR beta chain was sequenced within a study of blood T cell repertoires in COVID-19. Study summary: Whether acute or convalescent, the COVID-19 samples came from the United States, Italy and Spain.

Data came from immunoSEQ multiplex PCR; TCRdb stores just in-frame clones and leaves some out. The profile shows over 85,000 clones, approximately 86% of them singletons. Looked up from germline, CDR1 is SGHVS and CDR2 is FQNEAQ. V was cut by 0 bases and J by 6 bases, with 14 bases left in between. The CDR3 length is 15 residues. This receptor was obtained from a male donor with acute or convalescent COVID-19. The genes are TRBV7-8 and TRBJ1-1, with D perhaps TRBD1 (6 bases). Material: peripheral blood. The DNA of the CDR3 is TGTGCCAGCAGCTTAGCAGGGACCGGGGGGCCTGAAGCTTTCTTT. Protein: CASSLAGTGGPEAFF.